This TCR beta chain came from a study of shared clonotypes between healthy human individuals. Study conclusions and caveats: Measured sharing among donors was expected to vary with sequencing depth. Some naive CD4 clonotypes, roughly 4.7%, turned up in common across a few donors.

Assay runs were performed at deep level. TCRdb's copy holds only in-frame clones and misses some; the assay was immunoSEQ multiplex PCR. The data contain about 1.4 million clones, around 97% of them singletons. This clone was picked up one time. Its antigen remains unidentified. V lost 5 bases and J lost 6, with 11 bases in between. The CDR3 totals 14 residues. Germline values: CDR1 MDHEN, CDR2 SYDVKM. A split of CD4+ cells into CD45RA+ naive and CD45RA-negative memory subsets was performed. Specimen: naive CD4+ T cells sorted from blood. Subset denoted: CD45RA+ positively selected. The V gene is TRBV28, the J gene TRBJ1-6; D is undetermined. This sequence was found in a man younger than 40 in good health. The CDR3 DNA reads as TGTGCCAGCAGTGCGGCAGGCCCTAATTCACCCCTCCACTTT. Protein sequence: CASSAAGPNSPLHF.